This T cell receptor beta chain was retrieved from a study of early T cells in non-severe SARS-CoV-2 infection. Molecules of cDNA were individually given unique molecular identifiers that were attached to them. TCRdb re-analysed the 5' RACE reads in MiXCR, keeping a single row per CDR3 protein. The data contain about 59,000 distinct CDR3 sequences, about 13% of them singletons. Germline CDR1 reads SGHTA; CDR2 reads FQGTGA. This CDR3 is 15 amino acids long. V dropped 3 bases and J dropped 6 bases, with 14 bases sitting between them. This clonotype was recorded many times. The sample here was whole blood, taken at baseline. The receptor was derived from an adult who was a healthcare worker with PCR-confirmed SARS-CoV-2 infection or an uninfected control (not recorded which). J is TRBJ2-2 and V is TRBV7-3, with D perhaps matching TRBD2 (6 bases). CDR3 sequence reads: CASSFQGGLSGELFF. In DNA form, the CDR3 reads TGTGCCAGCAGCTTTCAGGGAGGTTTGTCCGGGGAGCTGTTTTTT.